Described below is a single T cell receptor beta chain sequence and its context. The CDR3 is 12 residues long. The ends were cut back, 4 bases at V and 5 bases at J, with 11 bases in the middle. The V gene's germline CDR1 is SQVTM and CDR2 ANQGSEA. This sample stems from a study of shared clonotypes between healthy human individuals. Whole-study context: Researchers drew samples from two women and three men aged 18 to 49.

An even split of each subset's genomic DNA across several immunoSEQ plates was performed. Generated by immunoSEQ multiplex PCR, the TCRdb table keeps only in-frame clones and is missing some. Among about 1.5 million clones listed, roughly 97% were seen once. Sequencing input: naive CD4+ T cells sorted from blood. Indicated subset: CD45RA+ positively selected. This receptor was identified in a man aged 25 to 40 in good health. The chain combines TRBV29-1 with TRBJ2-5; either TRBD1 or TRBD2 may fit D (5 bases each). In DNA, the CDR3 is TGCAGCGTTGTCCGGTGGGGGGAGACCCAGTACTTC. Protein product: CSVVRWGETQYF.